The source of this T cell receptor beta chain is a study of shared clonotypes between healthy human individuals. Authors' analysis steps: ImmunoSEQ output lacked quality scores and full-length reads, limiting matched filtering. TCRdb's copy holds only in-frame clones and misses some; the assay was immunoSEQ multiplex PCR. That table is the source of V, J and clone size, and D and trimming were worked out from the DNA. The sample shows fewer than 600,000 clones, roughly 83% of them seen only once. V lost 2 bases and J 5 bases, leaving 6 bases between the germline ends. The CDR3 consists of 12 residues. Germline assignment: CDR1 SGHAT and CDR2 FQNNGV. In regard to this clone: No antigen is known for it.

General observations from the study: The expectation was that sequencing depth would affect clonotype sharing among donors. The genetic and exposure-history diversity represented was limited by few donors.

Sequenced material: PBMCs. This chain uses TRBV11-2 with TRBJ1-1, with D tentatively TRBD1 (5 bases). The sequence was collected from a woman aged 40 to 49 in good health. Some clones in this sample may be carry-over from other donors' samples. CDR3 in amino acids: CASSLSGTEAFF. CDR3 nucleotides: TGTGCCAGCAGCTTATCAGGGACTGAAGCTTTCTTT. Full variable domain (missing parts from reference TRBV11-2 and TRBJ1-1): EAGVAQSPRYKIIEKRQSVAFWCNPISGHATLYWYQQILGQGPKLLIQFQNNGVVDDSQLPKDRFSAERLKGVDSTLKIQPAKLEDSAVYLCASSLSGTEAFFGQGTRLTVV.